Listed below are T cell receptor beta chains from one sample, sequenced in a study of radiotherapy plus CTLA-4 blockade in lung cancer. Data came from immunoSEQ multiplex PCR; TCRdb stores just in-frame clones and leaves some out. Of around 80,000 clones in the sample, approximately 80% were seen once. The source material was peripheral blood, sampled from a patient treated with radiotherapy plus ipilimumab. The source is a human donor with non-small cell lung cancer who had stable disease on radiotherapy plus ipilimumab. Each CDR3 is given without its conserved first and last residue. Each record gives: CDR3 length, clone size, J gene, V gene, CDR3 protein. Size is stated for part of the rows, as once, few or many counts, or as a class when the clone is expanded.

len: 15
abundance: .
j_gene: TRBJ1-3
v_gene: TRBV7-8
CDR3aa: ASSPYRDLASGNTIY

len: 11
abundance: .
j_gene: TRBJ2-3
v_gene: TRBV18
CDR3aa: ASSPAGTDTQY

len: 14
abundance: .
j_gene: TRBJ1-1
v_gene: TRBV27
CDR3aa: ASSLSRPQGDTEAF

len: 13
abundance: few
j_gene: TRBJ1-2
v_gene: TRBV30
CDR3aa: AWSSIRDRGKGYT

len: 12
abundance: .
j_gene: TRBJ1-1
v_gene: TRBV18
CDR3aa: ASSPRDVRTEAF

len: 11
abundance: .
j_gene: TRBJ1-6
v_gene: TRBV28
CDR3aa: ASSLQGDSPLH

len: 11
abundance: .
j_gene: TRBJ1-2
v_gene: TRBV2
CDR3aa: ASTQGYGYGYT

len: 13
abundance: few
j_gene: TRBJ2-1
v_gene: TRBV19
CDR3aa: ASSISGPTYNEQF

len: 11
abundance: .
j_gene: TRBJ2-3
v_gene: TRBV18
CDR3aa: ASSPAGADTQY

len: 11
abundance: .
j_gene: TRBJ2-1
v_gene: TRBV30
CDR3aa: AWSVAGRHEQF

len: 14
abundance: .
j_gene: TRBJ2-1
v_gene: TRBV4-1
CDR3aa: ASSQSTGTPYNEQF

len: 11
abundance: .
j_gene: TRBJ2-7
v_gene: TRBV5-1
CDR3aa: ASSLGVRYEQY

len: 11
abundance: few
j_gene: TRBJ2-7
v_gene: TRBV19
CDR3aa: ASSDRSRDEQY

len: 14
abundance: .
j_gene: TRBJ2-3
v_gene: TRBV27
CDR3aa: ASSLSNPGRTDTQY

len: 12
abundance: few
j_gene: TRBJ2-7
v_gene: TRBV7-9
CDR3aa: ASSPGQMNYEQY

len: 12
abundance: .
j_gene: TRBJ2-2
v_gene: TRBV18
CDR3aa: ASSPTGPTGELF

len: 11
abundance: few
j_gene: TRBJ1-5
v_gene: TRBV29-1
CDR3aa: SVEYGLNQPQH

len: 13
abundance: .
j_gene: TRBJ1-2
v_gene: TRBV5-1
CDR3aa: ASRSNTGEGYGYT

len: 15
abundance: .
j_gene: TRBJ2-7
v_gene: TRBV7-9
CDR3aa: ASSSQGQAGFSYELY

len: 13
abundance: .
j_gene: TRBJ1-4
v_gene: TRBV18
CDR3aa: ASSPTQGGNEKLS

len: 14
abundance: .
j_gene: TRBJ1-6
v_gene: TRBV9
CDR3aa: ASSAPRGRGNSPLH

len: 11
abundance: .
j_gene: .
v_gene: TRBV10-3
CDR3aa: AISETPTDEQY

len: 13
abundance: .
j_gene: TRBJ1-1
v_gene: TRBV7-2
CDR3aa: ASSSSPRKNTEAF

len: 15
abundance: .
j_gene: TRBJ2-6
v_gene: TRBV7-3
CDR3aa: ASSLLSGTGGANVLT

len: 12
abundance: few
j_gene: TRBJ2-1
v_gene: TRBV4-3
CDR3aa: ASSQDEGFDEQF

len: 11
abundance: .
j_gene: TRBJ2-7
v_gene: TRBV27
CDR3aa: ASSLKAWGEQY

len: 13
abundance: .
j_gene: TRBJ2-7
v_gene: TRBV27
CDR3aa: ASSLLAGNLYEQY

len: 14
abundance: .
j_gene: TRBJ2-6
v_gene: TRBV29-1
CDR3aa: SVYDRGRGGANVLT

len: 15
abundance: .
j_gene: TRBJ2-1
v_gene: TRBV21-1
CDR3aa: ASSKGGNGQRVGEQF

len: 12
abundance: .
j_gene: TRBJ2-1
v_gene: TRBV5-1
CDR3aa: ASSLLAGQGEQF

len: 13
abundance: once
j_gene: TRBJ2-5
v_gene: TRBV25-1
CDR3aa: ASALAGASQETQY

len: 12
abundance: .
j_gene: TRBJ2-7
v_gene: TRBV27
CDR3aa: ASSGQGISYEQY

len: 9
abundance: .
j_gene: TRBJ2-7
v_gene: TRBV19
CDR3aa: AAGVTYEQY

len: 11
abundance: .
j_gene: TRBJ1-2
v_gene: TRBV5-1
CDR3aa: ASSFRQGYGYT

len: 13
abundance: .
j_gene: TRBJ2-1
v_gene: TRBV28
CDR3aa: ASSFRLAGNNEQF

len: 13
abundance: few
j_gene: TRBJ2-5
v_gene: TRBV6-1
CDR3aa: ASSPDYLYQETQY

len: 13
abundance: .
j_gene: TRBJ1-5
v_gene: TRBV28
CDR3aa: ASSLESLAHQPQH

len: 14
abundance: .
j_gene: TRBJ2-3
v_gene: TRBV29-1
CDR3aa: SAERIRDYRTDTQY

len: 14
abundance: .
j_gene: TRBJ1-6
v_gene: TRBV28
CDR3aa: ASRPTQGALNSPLH

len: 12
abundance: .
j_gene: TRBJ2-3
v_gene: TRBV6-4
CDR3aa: ASSDERTTDTQY

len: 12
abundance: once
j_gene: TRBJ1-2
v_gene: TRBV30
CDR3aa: AWSQTGLGYGYT

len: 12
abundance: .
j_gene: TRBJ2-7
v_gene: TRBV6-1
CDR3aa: ASLARTGGGEQY

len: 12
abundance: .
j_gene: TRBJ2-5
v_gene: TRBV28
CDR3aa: ASSSTGKEETQY

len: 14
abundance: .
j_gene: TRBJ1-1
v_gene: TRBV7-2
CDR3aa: ASSLGTPSTNTEAF

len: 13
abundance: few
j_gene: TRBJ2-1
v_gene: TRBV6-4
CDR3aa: ASSENLAAYNEQF

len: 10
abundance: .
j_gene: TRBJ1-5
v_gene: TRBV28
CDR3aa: ASSTQGKPQH

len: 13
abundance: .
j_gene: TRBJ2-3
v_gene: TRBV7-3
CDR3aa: ASSLKGFEGDTQY

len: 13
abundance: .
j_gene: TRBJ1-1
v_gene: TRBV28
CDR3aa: ASSTPRGLYTEAF

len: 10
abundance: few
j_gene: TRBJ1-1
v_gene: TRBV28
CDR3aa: ASSLMNTEAF

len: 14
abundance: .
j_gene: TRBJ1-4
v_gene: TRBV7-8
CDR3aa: ASGPSIVVSNEKLF

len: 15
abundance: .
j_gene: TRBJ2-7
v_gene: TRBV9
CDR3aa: ASSPRTSGSISYEQY

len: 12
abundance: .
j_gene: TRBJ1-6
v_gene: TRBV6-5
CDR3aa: ASRKTGGLSPLH

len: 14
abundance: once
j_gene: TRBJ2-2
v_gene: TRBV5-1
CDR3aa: ASSFQPGANTGELF